Each of the 23 T cell receptor beta chains below was sequenced from the same sample in a study of T cells in women clearing cervical HPV infection. Profiling relied on immunoSEQ multiplex PCR, and the TCRdb table lists in-frame clones only, not all of them. The sample totals under 20,000 clones. The specimen sequenced was blood buffy coat. The receptor set was obtained from a woman between 18 and 70 years old with a cervical HPV16 infection that either progressed to CIN3+ or cleared (not recorded which).

About this clone: The read ends 3 residues shy of where the CDR3 ends; the end is completed using the germline J gene. This rearrangement joins TRBV6-2 or TRBV6-3 to TRBJ1-4; D possibly corresponds to TRBD1 (6 bases). The CDR3 runs to 12 residues. Looked up from germline, CDR1 is MNHEY and CDR2 is SVGEGT. CDR3 amino acids: CASGGRRSKLFF. The CDR3 bases that were read are TGTGCCAGCGGGGGCCGACGAAGTAAA.

Measured by frequency, this clone is medium-sized (0.01 to 0.1%). The read gets to within 3 residues of the CDR3 end, and the germline J gene fills in the rest. The gene calls are TRBV4-1 and TRBJ2-6; 7 positions agree with TRBD1. Germline-derived CDR1 and CDR2 are MGHRA and YSYEKL. V trimming: 2 bases; J trimming: 4 bases; junction bases outside the gene matches: 8. This CDR3 comprises 17 residues. CDR3 sequence: CASSQRQGVVGANVLTF. The sequenced CDR3 bases are TGCGCCAGCAGCCAACGTCAGGGGGTAGTGGGGGCCAACGTC.

With regard to this clone: The read terminates 3 residues ahead of where the CDR3 ends, so the germline J gene completes it. The rearrangement links TRBV4-2 to TRBJ2-5; 7 bases fit TRBD2. J lost 3 bases, V lost 0 bases, and 7 bases had no gene match. The CDR3 is 16 amino acids. Germline-derived CDR1 and CDR2 are LGHNA and YNFKEQ. Incomplete CDR3 DNA: TGTGCCAGCAGCCAAGAGCAGTGGCTAGCGGAAGAGACC. This sequence encodes CASSQEQWLAEET. The entire CDR3 protein reads CASSQEQWLAEETQYF.

In regard to this clone: The read ends 3 residues before the CDR3 terminus; that terminus is restored from the germline J gene. The chain carries TRBV5-1 and TRBJ1-5; 7 bases line up with TRBD1. The CDR3 is 14 amino acids. V dropped 4 bases and J dropped 6; count of bases not matched to a gene: 7. Germline V gene lookup returns CDR1 SGHRS and CDR2 YFSETQ. Partial CDR3 DNA: TGCGCCAGCAGCCCTGACAGGGAAGGTCAGCCC. This codes for CASSPDREGQP. From start to end, the CDR3 is CASSPDREGQPQHF.

A note on this clone: The read comes to an end 3 residues before the CDR3 does, leaving the germline J gene to fill in the end. The chain is built from TRBV29-1 and TRBJ1-3; the D gene is possibly TRBD1 (6 bases). Trimming stripped 6 bases from V and 4 bases from J, with 13 bases between. CDR3 length: 13 residues. Germline V gene data show CDR1 as SQVTM and CDR2 as ANQGSEA. The part of the CDR3 DNA that was read is TGCAGCGTGACGACAGGATCGGGAAACACC. It codes for CSVTTGSGNT. The whole CDR3 sequence is CSVTTGSGNTIYF.

As regards this clone: The sequenced fragment ends 3 residues before the CDR3 boundary, so the rest is inferred from the germline J gene. J is TRBJ1-2 and V is TRBV20-1; 9 bases are a match to TRBD1. Germline V lookup: CDR1 DFQATT, CDR2 SNEGSKA (reference sequence). With V trimmed by 4 bases and J by 3 bases, 15 bases remained unmatched. CDR3 length: 17 amino acids. CDR3 in amino acids: CSATTGTGLGDYYGYTF. The sequenced CDR3 bases are TGCAGTGCTACCACCGGGACAGGGCTTGGGGACTACTATGGC.

On this clone: From the germline J gene comes the end of the CDR3, since the read stops 3 residues before it. The rearrangement uses TRBV19 and TRBJ1-2; 10 bases are shared with TRBD1. The V gene end was trimmed by 8 bases and the J gene end by 7 bases; junction bases not matched to a gene: 13. Germline V lookup: CDR1 LNHDA, CDR2 SQIVND (reference sequence). The CDR3 has 15 residues. The CDR3 reads CASGPGQGPQSGYTF. The sequenced CDR3 bases are TGTGCCAGTGGACCGGGACAGGGGCCTCAGAGTGGC.

The CDR3 region is CASSFGGSAEAFF. The part of the CDR3 DNA that was read is TGTGCCAGCAGTTTTGGGGGGAGCGCTGAA. The J gene is TRBJ1-1, the V gene TRBV27; perhaps TRBD1 as D (5 bases). The CDR3 end lies 3 residues beyond the end of the read and is filled in from the germline J gene. Trimming pared 3 bases from V and 6 bases from J, leaving 11 bases between. The germline V gene encodes CDR1 MNHEY and CDR2 SMNVEV (reference sequence). This CDR3 spans 13 amino acids.

Of note for this clone: The CDR3 end lies 3 residues beyond the end of the read and is filled in from the germline J gene. V and J are TRBV4-1 and TRBJ2-7, with 8 bases matching TRBD1. There are 15 residues in the CDR3. Germline V CDR1 and CDR2: MGHRA, YSYEKL. Losses at the gene ends were 2 bases for V and 2 bases for J; bases not matched to a gene: 5. CDR3 in amino acids: CASSQSDRAPYEQYF. The CDR3 bases that were read are TGCGCCAGCAGCCAATCGGACAGGGCCCCCTACGAG.

Regarding this clone: The read stops 3 residues short of the end of the CDR3; the missing end is completed from the germline J gene. The chain carries TRBV19 and TRBJ2-3, with TRBD1 as a possible D gene (6 bases). V was cut by 5 bases and J by 3 bases, with 6 bases left in between. The CDR3 is 12 residues long. The germline gives CDR1 LNHDA, CDR2 SQIVND (reference sequence). The DNA read from the CDR3 is TGTGCCAGTAGTGGACAGACAGATACG. Its translation is CASSGQTDT. The whole CDR3 reads CASSGQTDTQYF.

As concerns this clone: Coverage ceases 3 residues before the CDR3 finishes, and the germline J gene fills in the end. The chain is built from TRBV6-2 or TRBV6-3 and TRBJ2-1; TRBD1 is a possible D gene (5 bases). The germline gives CDR1 MNHEY, CDR2 SVGEGT. Trimming removed 6 bases at V and 8 bases at J, with 23 bases between. CDR3 size: 16 residues. The CDR3 spells CASRQKRGPAVDEQFF. The part of the CDR3 DNA that was read is TGTGCCAGCAGGCAAAAAAGGGGCCCGGCCGTTGATGAG.

Turning to this clone: Read coverage stops 3 residues before the CDR3 terminus; the germline J gene supplies the remainder. The V gene is TRBV2, the J gene TRBJ2-6, with D perhaps TRBD1 or TRBD2 (5 bases each). V lost 4 bases to trimming and J lost 3 bases, with 10 bases between them. The CDR3 has 15 residues. Germline lookup yields CDR1 SNHLY and CDR2 FYNNEI. The CDR3 protein is CASSVRGVGANVLTF. The covered CDR3 bases are TGTGCCAGCAGTGTAAGGGGAGTTGGGGCCAACGTC.

On this clone: The CDR3 extends 3 residues past the end of the read, so its final part is completed from the germline J gene. The V and J genes are TRBV6-2 or TRBV6-3 and TRBJ2-3, with D perhaps matching TRBD1 (5 bases). Trimming stripped 0 bases from V and 7 bases from J, with 14 bases between. The CDR3 extends over 15 amino acids. Germline assignment: CDR1 MNHEY and CDR2 SVGEGT. The DNA read from the CDR3 is TGTGCCAGCAGTTACTCGGGAATGGACAAGCATACG. Translating it yields CASSYSGMDKHT. The complete CDR3 reads CASSYSGMDKHTQYF.

In regard to this clone: The sequenced fragment ends 3 residues before the CDR3 boundary, so the rest is inferred from the germline J gene. The rearrangement links TRBV7-9 to TRBJ2-7; 11 nucleotides align to TRBD2. Germline CDR1 and CDR2: SEHNR and FQNEAQ (reference sequence). The junction had 7 bases not matched to a gene; V was cut back by 5 bases and J by 4 bases. The CDR3 consists of 15 residues. CDR3 region: CASSLLSGGAYEQYF. The part of the CDR3 DNA that was read is TGTGCCAGCAGCCTCCTTAGCGGGGGGGCTTACGAG.

In regard to this clone: The read comes to an end 3 residues before the CDR3 does, leaving the germline J gene to fill in the end. The chain employs TRBV13 and TRBJ2-4; 8 nucleotides line up with TRBD1. The length of the CDR3 is 16 residues. The V gene end was trimmed by 3 bases and the J gene end by 2 bases; junction bases not matched to a gene: 6. Looked up from germline, CDR1 is PRHDT and CDR2 is FYEKMQ (reference sequence). Here the CDR3 reads CASSLRTGYSKNIQYF. The sequenced CDR3 bases are TGTGCCAGCAGCTTGAGGACAGGGTATTCCAAAAACATT.

A note on this clone: The read ends 3 residues shy of where the CDR3 ends; the end is completed using the germline J gene. The chain couples TRBV5-1 to TRBJ1-6, with TRBD1 matching 7 bases. Germline CDR1 and CDR2: SGHRS and YFSETQ. CDR3 length equals 17 residues. Trimming at V came to 4 bases and at J to 5 bases, leaving 12 bases not matched to a gene. Partial CDR3 DNA: TGCGCCAGCAGCCCATTTGGGGACAGCAAAAATAATTCACCC. This gives the protein CASSPFGDSKNNSP. The CDR3 in full is CASSPFGDSKNNSPLHF.

Worth noting for this clone: The CDR3 extends 3 residues past the end of the read, so its final part is completed from the germline J gene. The chain carries TRBV19 and TRBJ1-1, with TRBD1 as a possible D gene (5 bases). The CDR3 runs 15 residues. Germline lookup yields CDR1 LNHDA and CDR2 SQIVND (reference sequence). The CDR3 sequence is CASSSWGDKAETAFF. Incomplete CDR3 DNA: TGTGCCAGTAGTAGTTGGGGGGATAAAGCGGAGACC. Combining the CDR3 with reference TRBV19 and TRBJ1-1 gives the whole variable domain DGGITQSPKYLFRKEGQNVTLSCEQNLNHDAMYWYRQDPGQGLRLIYYSQIVNDFQKGDIAEGYSVSREKKESFPLTVTSAQKNPTAFYLCASSSWGDKAETAFFGQGTRLTVV.

This clone is deemed medium-sized (0.01 to 0.1%) by its frequency. The read halts 3 residues ahead of the CDR3 end, with the missing end drawn from the germline J gene. V gene TRBV18 combines with J gene TRBJ2-3; maybe TRBD1 (6 bases). Looked up from germline, CDR1 is KGHSH and CDR2 is LQKENI. Trimming took off 3 bases at V and 5 bases at J, with 12 bases between the two ends. This CDR3 is built from 14 residues. The CDR3 sequence: CASSPQGREDTQYF. The CDR3 DNA, read in part, is TGTGCCAGCTCACCTCAGGGGAGAGAAGATACG.

A note on this clone: Read sequence stops 3 residues before the CDR3 end, and the germline J gene provides the missing end. The rearrangement links TRBV7-8 to TRBJ2-7, with 8 bases lining up with TRBD1. V dropped 4 bases and J dropped 6; count of bases not matched to a gene: 8. The CDR3 totals 14 residues. Germline V gene data show CDR1 as SGHVS and CDR2 as FQNEAQ. CDR3 loop: CASSSTGVESEQYF. The DNA read from the CDR3 is TGTGCCAGCAGCTCGACAGGGGTCGAGTCCGAG.

As to this clone: The read falls 3 residues short of the CDR3 end, and the missing part is taken from the germline J gene. The chain links TRBV19 to TRBJ1-5; 8 nucleotides agree with TRBD1. CDR1 LNHDA and CDR2 SQIVND come from the germline V gene (reference sequence). The V segment lost 9 bases and the J segment 3 bases; nucleotides outside the gene matches: 7. The CDR3 loop spans 14 amino acids. The CDR3 sequence is CASRGQAPNQPQHF. The part of the CDR3 DNA that was read is TGTGCCAGCAGGGGACAGGCCCCCAATCAGCCC.

A remark on this clone: The read terminates 3 residues ahead of where the CDR3 ends, so the germline J gene completes it. This sequence joins TRBV28 and TRBJ1-4; D is uncertain. The CDR3 spans 14 residues. V was trimmed by 7 bases and J by 0 bases, leaving 9 bases between them. Per germline, CDR1 MDHEN and CDR2 SYDVKM. CDR3 in amino acids: CASNGVTTNEKLFF. CDR3 DNA (partial): TGTGCCAGCAACGGGGTCACAACTAATGAAAAA. Drawing the rest from reference TRBV28 and TRBJ1-4, the complete variable domain is DVKVTQSSRYLVKRTGEKVFLECVQDMDHENMFWYRQDPGLGLRLIYFSYDVKMKEKGDIPEGYSVSREKKERFSLILESASTNQTSMYLCASNGVTTNEKLFFGSGTQLSVL.

Turning to this clone: The read is 3 residues too short to cover the CDR3 end, so that end is filled in from the germline J gene. The chain couples TRBV6-2 or TRBV6-3 to TRBJ1-1, with 9 bases fitting TRBD1. Germline V CDR1 and CDR2: MNHEY, SVGEGT. V lost 5 bases to trimming and J lost 4 bases; unmatched junction nucleotides: 11. The CDR3 is 16 residues long. The DNA read from the CDR3 is TGTGCCAGCAGTATTACAGGGGGCTATTTGAGCACTGAA. Protein product: CASSITGGYLSTE. The full CDR3 is CASSITGGYLSTEAFF.

On this clone: The read ends 3 residues early relative to the CDR3; the germline J gene fills the gap. This chain uses TRBV18 with TRBJ1-2; D possibly corresponds to TRBD1 (5 bases). The germline V gene encodes CDR1 KGHSH and CDR2 LQKENI. V lost 5 bases, J lost 1 base, and 8 bases lay in between. The CDR3 totals 13 residues. CDR3 protein: CASSTDSNYGYTF. CDR3 bases read: TGTGCCAGCTCAACCGACAGTAACTATGGC.